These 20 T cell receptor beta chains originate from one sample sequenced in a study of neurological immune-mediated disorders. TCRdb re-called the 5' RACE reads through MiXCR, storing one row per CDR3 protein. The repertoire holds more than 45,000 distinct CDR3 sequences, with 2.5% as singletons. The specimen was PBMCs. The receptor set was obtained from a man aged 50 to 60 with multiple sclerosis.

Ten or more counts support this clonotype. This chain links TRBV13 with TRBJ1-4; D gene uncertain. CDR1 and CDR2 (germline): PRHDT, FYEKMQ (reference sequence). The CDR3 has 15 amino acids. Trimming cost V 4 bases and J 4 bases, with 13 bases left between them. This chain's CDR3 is CASSSTGRFNEKLFF. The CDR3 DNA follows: TGTGCCAGCAGCTCCACCGGGCGGTTTAATGAAAAACTGTTTTTT. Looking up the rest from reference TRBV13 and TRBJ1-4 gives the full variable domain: AAGVIQSPRHLIKEKRETATLKCYPIPRHDTVYWYQQGPGQDPQFLISFYEKMQSDKGSIPDRFSAQQFSDYHSELNMSSLELGDSALYFCASSSTGRFNEKLFFGSGTQLSVL.

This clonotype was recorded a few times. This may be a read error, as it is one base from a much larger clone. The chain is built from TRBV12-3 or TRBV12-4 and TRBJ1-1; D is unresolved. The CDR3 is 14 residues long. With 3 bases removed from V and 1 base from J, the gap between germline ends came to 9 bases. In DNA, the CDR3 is TGTGCCAGCAGTTTTGGTAAGGGGAACACTGAAGCTTTCTTT. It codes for CASSFGKGNTEAFF.

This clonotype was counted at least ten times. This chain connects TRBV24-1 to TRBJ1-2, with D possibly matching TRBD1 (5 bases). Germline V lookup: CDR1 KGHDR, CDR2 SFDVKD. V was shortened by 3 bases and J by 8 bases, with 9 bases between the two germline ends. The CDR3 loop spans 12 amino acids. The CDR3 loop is CATSDVQGGYTF. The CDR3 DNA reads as TGTGCCACCAGTGATGTCCAGGGAGGCTACACCTTC.

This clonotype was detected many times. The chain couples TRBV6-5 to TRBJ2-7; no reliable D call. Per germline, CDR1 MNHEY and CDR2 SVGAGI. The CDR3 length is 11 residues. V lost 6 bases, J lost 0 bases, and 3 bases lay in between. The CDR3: CASRNSYEQYF. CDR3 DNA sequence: TGTGCCAGCAGAAACTCCTACGAGCAGTACTTC.

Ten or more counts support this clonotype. Written as DNA, the CDR3 is TGTGCCAGCAGTGAGGCCCCGAACACCGGGGAGCTGTTTTTT. Translation: CASSEAPNTGELFF. The V and J genes are TRBV6-1 and TRBJ2-2; D unclear. Trimming cost V 3 bases and J 0 bases, with 5 bases left between them. The CDR3 runs to 14 residues. Germline V CDR1 and CDR2: MNHNS, SASEGT.

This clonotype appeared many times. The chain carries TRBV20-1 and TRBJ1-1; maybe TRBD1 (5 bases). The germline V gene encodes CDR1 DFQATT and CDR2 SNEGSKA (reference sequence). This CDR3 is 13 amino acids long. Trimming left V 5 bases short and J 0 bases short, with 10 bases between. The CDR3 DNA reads TGCAGTGCTCCGAGGGACGTGAACACTGAAGCTTTCTTT. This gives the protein CSAPRDVNTEAFF.

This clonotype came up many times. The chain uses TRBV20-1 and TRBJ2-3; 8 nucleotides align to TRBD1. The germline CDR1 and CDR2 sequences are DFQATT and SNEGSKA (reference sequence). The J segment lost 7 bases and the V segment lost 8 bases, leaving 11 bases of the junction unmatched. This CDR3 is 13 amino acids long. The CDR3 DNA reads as TGCAGTTTGGACAGGGCTGGCACTAATACGCAGTATTTT. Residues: CSLDRAGTNTQYF.

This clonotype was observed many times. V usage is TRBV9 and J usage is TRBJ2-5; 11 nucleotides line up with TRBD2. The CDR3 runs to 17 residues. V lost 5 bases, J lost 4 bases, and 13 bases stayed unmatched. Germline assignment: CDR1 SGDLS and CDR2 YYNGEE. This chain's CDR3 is CASSVEGSGGAGETQYF. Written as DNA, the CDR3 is TGTGCCAGCAGTGTGGAGGGTAGCGGGGGGGCAGGAGAGACCCAGTACTTC.

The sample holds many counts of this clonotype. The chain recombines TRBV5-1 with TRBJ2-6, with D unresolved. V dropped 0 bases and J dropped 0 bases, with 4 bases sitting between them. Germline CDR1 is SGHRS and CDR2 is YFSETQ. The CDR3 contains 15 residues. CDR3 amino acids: CASSLGGSGANVLTF. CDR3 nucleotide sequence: TGCGCCAGCAGCTTGGGGGGCTCTGGGGCCAACGTCCTGACTTTC.

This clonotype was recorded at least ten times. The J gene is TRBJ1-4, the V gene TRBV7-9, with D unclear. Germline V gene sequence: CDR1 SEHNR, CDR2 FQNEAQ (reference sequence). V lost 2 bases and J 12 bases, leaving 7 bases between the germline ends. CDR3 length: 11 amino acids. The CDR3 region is CASSLSRQLFF. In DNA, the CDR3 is TGTGCCAGCAGCTTAAGCAGACAACTGTTTTTT.

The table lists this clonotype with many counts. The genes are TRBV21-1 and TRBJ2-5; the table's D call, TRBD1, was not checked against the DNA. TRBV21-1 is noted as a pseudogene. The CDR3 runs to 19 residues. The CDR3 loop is CASSKTRETGTGITETQYF. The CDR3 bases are TGTGCCAGCAGCAAAACGAGGGAAACCGGGACAGGGATTACGGAGACCCAGTACTTC.

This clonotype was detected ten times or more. CDR3 residues: CASSAAGIPGSYEQYF. The CDR3 DNA sequence: TGTGCCAGCAGTGCGGCAGGGATTCCTGGCTCCTACGAGCAGTACTTC. V usage is TRBV6-1 and J usage is TRBJ2-7; possible D gene TRBD1, 5 bases. This CDR3 is built from 16 residues. V was trimmed by 4 bases and J by 0 bases, leaving 16 bases between them. CDR1 MNHNS and CDR2 SASEGT come from the germline V gene.

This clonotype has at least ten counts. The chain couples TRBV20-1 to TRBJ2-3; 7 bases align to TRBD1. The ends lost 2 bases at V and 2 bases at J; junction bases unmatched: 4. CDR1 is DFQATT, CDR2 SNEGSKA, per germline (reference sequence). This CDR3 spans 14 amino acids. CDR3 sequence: CSARRGPPTDTQYF. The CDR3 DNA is TGCAGTGCTAGAAGGGGGCCTCCCACAGATACGCAGTATTTT.

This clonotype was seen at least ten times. CDR3 nucleotides: TGCAGTGCAGGGCAGGGGCACAATGAGCAGTTCTTC. It is translated as CSAGQGHNEQFF. The chain combines TRBV20-1 with TRBJ2-1; TRBD1 is a possible D gene (6 bases). CDR3 length equals 12 residues. Trimming stripped 6 bases from V and 5 bases from J, with 11 bases between. Germline V gene data show CDR1 as DFQATT and CDR2 as SNEGSKA (reference sequence).

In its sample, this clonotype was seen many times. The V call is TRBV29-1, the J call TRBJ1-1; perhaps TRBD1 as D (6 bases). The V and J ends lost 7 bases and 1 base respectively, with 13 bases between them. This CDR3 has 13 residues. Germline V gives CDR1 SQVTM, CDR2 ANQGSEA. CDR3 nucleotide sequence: TGCAGCGGATCCAGGGGAGGGAACACTGAAGCTTTCTTT. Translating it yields CSGSRGGNTEAFF.

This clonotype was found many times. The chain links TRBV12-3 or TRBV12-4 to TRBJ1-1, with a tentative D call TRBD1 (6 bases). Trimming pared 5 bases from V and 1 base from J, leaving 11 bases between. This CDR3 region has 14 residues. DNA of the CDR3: TGTGCCAGCAGTCTACAGGGTAAGAACACTGAAGCTTTCTTT. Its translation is CASSLQGKNTEAFF.

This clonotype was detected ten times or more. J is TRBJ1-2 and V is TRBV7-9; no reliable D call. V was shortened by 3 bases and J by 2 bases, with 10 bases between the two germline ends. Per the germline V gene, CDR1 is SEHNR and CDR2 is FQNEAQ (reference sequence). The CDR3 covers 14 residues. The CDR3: CASSLDRKNYGYTF. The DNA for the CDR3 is TGTGCCAGCAGCTTGGATCGAAAAAACTATGGCTACACCTTC.

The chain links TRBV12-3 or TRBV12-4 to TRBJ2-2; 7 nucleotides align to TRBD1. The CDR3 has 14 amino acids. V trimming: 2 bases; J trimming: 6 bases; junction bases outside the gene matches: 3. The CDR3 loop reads CASSLQGQPGELFF. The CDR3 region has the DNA TGTGCCAGCAGTTTACAGGGACAGCCCGGGGAGCTGTTTTTT.

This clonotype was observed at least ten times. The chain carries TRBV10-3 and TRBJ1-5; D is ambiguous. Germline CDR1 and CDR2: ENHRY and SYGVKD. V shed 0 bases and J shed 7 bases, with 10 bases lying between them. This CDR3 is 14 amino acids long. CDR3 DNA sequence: TGTGCCATCAGTGAGTCGAACACTGCGCAGCCCCAGCATTTT. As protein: CAISESNTAQPQHF.

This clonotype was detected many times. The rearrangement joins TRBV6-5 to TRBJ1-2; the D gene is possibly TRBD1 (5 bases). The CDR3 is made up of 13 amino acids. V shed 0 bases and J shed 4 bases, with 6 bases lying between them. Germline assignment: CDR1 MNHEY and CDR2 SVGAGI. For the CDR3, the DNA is TGTGCCAGCAGTTACTCGGGGACCTATGGCTACACCTTC. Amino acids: CASSYSGTYGYTF.